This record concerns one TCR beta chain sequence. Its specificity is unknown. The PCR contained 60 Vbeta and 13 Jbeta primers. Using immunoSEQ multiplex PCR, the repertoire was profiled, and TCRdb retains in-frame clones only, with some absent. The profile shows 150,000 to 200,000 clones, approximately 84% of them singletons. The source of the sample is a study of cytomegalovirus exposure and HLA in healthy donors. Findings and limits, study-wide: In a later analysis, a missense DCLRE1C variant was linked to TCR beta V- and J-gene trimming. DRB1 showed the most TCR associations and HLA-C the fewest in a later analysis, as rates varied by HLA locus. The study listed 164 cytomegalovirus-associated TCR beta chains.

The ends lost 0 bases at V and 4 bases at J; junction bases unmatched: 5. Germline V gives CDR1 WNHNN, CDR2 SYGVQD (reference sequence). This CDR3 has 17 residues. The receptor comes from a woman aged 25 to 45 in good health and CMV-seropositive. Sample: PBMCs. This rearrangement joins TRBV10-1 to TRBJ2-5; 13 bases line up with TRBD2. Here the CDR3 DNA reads TGCGCCAGCAGTGAGTCGAGACTAGCGGGAGGAGGAGAGACCCAGTACTTC. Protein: CASSESRLAGGGETQYF.